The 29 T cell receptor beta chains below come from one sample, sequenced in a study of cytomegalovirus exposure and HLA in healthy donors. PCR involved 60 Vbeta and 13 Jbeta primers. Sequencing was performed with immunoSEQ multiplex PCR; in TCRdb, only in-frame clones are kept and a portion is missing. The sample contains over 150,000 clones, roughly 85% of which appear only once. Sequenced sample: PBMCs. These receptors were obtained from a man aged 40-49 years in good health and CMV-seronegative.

The CDR3: CSVIVQGIGEQYF. In nucleotides, the CDR3 is TGCAGCGTCATTGTACAGGGGATAGGCGAGCAGTACTTC. This rearrangement joins TRBV29-1 to TRBJ2-7; 7 bases match TRBD1. The germline CDR1 and CDR2 sequences are SQVTM and ANQGSEA. V gave up 6 bases and J gave up 6 bases; unmatched junction bases: 11. The CDR3 length is 13 residues.

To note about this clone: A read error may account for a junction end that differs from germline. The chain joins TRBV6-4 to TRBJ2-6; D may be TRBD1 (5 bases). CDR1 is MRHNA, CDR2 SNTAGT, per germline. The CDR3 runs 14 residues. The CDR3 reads CASGSSSGANGLTF. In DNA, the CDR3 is TGTGCCAGCGGCTCCTCCTCTGGGGCCAACGGCCTGACTTTC.

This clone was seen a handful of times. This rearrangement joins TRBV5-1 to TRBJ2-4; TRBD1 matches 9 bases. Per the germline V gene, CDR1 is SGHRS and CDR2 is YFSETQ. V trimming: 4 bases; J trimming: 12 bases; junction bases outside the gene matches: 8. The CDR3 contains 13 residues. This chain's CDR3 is CASSPRDRDSQYF. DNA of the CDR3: TGCGCCAGCAGCCCCCGGGACAGGGACAGTCAGTACTTC.

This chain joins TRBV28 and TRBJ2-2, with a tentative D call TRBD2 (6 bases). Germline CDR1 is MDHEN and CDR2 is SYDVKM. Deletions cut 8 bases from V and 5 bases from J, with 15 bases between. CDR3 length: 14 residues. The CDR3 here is CASGAERVTGELFF. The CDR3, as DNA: TGTGCCAGCGGGGCCGAGCGGGTAACCGGGGAGCTGTTTTTT.

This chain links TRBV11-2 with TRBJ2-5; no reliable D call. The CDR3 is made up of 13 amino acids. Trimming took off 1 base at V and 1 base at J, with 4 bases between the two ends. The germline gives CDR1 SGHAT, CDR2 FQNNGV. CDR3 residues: CASSLGSQETQYF. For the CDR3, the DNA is TGTGCCAGCAGCTTAGGGAGCCAAGAGACCCAGTACTTC.

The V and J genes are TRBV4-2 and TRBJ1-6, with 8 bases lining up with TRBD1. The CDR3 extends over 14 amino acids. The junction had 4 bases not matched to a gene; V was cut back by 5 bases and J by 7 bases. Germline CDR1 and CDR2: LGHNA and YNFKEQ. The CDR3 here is CASSSGQGNSPLHF. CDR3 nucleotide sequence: TGTGCCAGCAGCTCCGGACAGGGCAATTCACCCCTCCACTTT.

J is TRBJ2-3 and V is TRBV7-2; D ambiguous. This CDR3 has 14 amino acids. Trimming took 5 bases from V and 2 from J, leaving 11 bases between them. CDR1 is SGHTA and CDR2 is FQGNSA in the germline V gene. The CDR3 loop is CASSPGVATDTQYF. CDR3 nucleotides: TGTGCCAGCAGCCCCGGAGTGGCCACAGATACGCAGTATTTT.

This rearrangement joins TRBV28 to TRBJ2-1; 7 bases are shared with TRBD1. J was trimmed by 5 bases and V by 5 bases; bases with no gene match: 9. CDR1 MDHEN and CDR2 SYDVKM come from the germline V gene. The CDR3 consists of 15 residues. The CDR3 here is CASSRQGRGNNEQFF. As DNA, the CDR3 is TGTGCCAGCAGTCGACAGGGTAGGGGCAACAATGAGCAGTTCTTC.

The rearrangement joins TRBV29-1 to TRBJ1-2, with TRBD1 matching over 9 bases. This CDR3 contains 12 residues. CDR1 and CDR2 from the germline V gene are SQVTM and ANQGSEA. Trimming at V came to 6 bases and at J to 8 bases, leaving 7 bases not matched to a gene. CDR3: CSVGDREFGYTF. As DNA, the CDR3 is TGCAGCGTAGGGGACAGGGAATTCGGCTACACCTTC. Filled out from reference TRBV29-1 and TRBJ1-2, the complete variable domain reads SAVISQKPSRDICQRGTSLTIQCQVDSQVTMMFWYRQQPGQSLTLIATANQGSEATYESGFVIDKFPISRPNLTFSTLTVSNMSPEDSSIYLCSVGDREFGYTFGSGTRLTVV.

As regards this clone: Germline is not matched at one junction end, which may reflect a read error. As DNA, the CDR3 is TGTGCCAGCAGCCCCCATCTTTTGACTAGCACAGATACGCAGTGTTTT. It translates to CASSPHLLTSTDTQCF. V usage is TRBV5-6 and J usage is TRBJ2-3; 7 bases align to TRBD2. The length of the CDR3 is 16 residues. The germline V gene has CDR1 SGHDT and CDR2 YYEEEE.

CDR3 bases: TGTGCCAGCAGCTTAACAGGGACCCCTCCCTACAATGAGCAGTTCTTC. It encodes CASSLTGTPPYNEQFF. This rearrangement joins TRBV7-9 to TRBJ2-1; D perhaps matches TRBD1 (6 bases). Trimming shortened V by 2 bases and J by 2 bases, and 13 bases separated the two germline ends. In germline, CDR1 is SEHNR, CDR2 FQNEAQ (reference sequence). The CDR3 is made up of 16 amino acids.

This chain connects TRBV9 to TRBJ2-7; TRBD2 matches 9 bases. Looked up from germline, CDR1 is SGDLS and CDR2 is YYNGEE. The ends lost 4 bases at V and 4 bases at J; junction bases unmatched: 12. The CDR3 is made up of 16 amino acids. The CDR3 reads CASSPWPGLAVYEQYF. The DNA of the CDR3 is TGTGCCAGCAGCCCCTGGCCGGGACTAGCTGTTTACGAGCAGTACTTC.

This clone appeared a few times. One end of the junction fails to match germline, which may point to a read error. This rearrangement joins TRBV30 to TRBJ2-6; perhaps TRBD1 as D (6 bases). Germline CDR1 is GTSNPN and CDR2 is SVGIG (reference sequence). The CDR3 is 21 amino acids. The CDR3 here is CAWSVFPGQGKASPGANGLTF. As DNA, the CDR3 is TGTGCCTGGAGTGTTTTCCCGGGACAAGGAAAAGCAAGTCCTGGGGCCAACGGCCTGACTTTC. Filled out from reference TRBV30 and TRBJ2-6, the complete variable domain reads SQTIHQWPATLVQPVGSPLSLECTVEGTSNPNLYWYRQAAGRGLQLLFYSVGIGQISSEVPQNLSASRPQDRQFILSSKKLLLSDSGFYLCAWSVFPGQGKASPGANGLTFGAGSRLTVL.

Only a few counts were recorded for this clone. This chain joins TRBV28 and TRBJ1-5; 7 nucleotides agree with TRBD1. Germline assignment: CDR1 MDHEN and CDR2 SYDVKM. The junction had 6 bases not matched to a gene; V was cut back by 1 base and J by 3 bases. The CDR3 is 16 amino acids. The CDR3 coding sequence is TGTGCCAGCAGTTTATCAGGGGACAGAGACAATCAGCCCCAGCATTTT. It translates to CASSLSGDRDNQPQHF.

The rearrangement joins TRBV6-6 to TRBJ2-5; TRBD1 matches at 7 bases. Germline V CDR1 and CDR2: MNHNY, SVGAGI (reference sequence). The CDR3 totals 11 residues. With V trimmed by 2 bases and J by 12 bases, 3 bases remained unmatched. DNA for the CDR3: TGTGCCAGCAGTTACGACAGGGCAAAGTACTTC. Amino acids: CASSYDRAKYF.

DNA of the CDR3: TGCAGCGTTTTGGTCCTCGGGTACGAGCAGTACTTC. Translation: CSVLVLGYEQYF. V usage is TRBV29-1 and J usage is TRBJ2-7; D is undetermined. The V end was cut by 5 bases, the J end by 4 bases, with 12 bases between. This CDR3 contains 12 residues. Germline CDR1 is SQVTM and CDR2 is ANQGSEA.

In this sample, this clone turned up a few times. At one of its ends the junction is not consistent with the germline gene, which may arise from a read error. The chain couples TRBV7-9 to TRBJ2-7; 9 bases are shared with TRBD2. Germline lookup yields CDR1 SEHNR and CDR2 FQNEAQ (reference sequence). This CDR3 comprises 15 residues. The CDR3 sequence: CSSSPTSGLSYEQYF. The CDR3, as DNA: TGTTCCAGCAGCCCGACTAGCGGCCTCTCCTACGAGCAGTACTTC.

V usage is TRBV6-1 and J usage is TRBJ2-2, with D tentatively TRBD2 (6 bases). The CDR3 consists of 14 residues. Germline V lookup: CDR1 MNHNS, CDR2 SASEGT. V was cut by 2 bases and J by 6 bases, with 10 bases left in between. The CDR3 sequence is CASSELRGSGELFF. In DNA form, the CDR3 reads TGTGCCAGCAGTGAATTACGGGGGTCCGGGGAGCTGTTTTTT.

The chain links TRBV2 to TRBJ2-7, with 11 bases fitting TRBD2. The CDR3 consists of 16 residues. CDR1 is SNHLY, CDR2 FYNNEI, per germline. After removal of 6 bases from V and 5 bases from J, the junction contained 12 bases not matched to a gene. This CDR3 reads CASRDSGRAFIHEQYF. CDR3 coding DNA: TGTGCCAGCAGGGATAGCGGGAGGGCCTTCATCCACGAGCAGTACTTC.

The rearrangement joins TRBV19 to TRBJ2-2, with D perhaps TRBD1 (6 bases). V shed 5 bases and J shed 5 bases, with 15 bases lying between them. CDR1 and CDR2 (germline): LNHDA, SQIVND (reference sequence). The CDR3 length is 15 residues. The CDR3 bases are TGTGCCAGTAGTCGAGATGGGCAGGGGACCGGGGAGCTGTTTTTT. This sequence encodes CASSRDGQGTGELFF.

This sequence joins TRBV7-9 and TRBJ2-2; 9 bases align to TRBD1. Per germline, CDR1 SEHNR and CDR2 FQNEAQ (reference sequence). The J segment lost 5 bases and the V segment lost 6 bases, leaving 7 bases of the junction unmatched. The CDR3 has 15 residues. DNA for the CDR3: TGTGCCAGCAGTCCTACAGGGGGCAGGACCGGGGAGCTGTTTTTT. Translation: CASSPTGGRTGELFF.

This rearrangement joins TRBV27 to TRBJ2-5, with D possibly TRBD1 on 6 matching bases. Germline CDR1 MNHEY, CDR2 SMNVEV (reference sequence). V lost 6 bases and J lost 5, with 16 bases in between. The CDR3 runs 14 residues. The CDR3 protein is CASSRTGYMETQYF. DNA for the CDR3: TGTGCCAGCAGCAGAACAGGGTATATGGAGACCCAGTACTTC.

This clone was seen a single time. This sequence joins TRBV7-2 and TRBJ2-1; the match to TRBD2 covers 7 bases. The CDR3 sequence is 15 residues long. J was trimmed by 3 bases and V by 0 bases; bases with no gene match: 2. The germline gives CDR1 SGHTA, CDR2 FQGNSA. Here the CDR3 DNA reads TGTGCCAGCAGCTTAGCGGGAGGGCACTACAATGAGCAGTTCTTC. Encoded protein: CASSLAGGHYNEQFF. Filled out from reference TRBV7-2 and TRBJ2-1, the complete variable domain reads GAGVSQSPSNKVTEKGKDVELRCDPISGHTALYWYRQSLGQGLEFLIYFQGNSAPDKSGLPSDRFSAERTGGSVSTLTIQRTQQEDSAVYLCASSLAGGHYNEQFFGPGTRLTVL.

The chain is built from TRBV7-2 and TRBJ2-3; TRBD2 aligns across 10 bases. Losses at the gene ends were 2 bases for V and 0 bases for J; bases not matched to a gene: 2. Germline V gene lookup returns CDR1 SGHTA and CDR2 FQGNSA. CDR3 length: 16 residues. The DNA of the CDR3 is TGTGCCAGCAGCTTATTAGCGGGAGGTAGCACAGATACGCAGTATTTT. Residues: CASSLLAGGSTDTQYF.

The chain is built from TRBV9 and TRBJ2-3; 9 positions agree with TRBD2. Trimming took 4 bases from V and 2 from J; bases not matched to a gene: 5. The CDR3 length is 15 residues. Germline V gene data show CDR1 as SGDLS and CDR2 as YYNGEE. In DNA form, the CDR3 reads TGTGCCAGCAGCAAAATAGCGGGAGTCACAGATACGCAGTATTTT. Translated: CASSKIAGVTDTQYF.

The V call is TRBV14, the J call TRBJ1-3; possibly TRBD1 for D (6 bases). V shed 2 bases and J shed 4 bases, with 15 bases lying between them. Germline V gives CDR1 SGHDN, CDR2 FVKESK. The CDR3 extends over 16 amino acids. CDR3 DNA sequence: TGTGCCAGCAGCCAAAAAAGCACAGGGCCCGGAAACACCATATATTTT. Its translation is CASSQKSTGPGNTIYF.

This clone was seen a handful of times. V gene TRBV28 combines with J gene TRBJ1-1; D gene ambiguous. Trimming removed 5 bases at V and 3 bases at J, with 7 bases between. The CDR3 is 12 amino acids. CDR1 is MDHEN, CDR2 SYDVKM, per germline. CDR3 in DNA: TGTGCCAGCAGTCCCTATTACACTGAAGCTTTCTTT. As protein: CASSPYYTEAFF.

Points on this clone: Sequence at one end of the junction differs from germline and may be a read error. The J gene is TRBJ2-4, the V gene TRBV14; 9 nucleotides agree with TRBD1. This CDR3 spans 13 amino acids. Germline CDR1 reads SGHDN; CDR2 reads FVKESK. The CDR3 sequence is CASSQVAGDRVVF. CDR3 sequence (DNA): TGTGCCAGCAGCCAAGTGGCTGGGGACAGGGTAGTCTTC. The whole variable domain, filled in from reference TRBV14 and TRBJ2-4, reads EAGVTQFPSHSVIEKGQTVTLRCDPISGHDNLYWYRRVMGKEIKFLLHFVKESKQDESGMPNNRFLAERTGGTYSTLKVQPAELEDSGVYFCASSQVAGDRVVFGAGTRLSVL.

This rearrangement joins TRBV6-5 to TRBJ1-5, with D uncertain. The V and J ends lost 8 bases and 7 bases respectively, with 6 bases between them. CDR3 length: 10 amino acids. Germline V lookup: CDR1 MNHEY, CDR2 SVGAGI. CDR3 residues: CASGGQPQHF. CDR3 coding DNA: TGTGCCAGCGGCGGGCAGCCCCAGCATTTT.